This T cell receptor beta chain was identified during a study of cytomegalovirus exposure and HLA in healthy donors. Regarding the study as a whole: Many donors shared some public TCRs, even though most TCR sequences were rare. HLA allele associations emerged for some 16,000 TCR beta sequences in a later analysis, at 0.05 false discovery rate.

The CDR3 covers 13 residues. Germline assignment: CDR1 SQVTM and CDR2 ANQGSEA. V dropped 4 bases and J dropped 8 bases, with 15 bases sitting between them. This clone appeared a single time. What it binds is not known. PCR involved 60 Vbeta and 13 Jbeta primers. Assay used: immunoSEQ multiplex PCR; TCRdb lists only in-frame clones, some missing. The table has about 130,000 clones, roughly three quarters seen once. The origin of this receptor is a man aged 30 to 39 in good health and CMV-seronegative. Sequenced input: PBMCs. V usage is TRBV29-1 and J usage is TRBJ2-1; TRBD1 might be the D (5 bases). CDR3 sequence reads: CSVVRTTPYEQFF. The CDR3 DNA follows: TGCAGCGTTGTCCGGACAACACCCTATGAGCAGTTCTTC.